This TCR beta chain was retrieved from a study of OX40 agonist ivuxolimab in advanced cancers. TCRdb's copy holds only in-frame clones and misses some; the assay was immunoSEQ multiplex PCR. Among more than 55,000 clones listed, over 75% were seen once. Trimming cost V 4 bases and J 6 bases, with 15 bases left between them. Germline V lookup: CDR1 KGHSY, CDR2 FQNENV. The CDR3 is 14 amino acids. V and J are TRBV16 and TRBJ1-2; no clear D. The receptor comes from an adult with an advanced solid tumor such as melanoma, head and neck, liver or kidney cancer. This sample comprised CD4+ or CD8+ T cells sorted from blood, obtained in a trial of the OX40 agonist ivuxolimab. The CDR3 nucleotides read TGTGCCAGCAGCCTATCTGGCATCGGGAATGGCTACACCTTC. Amino acids: CASSLSGIGNGYTF.